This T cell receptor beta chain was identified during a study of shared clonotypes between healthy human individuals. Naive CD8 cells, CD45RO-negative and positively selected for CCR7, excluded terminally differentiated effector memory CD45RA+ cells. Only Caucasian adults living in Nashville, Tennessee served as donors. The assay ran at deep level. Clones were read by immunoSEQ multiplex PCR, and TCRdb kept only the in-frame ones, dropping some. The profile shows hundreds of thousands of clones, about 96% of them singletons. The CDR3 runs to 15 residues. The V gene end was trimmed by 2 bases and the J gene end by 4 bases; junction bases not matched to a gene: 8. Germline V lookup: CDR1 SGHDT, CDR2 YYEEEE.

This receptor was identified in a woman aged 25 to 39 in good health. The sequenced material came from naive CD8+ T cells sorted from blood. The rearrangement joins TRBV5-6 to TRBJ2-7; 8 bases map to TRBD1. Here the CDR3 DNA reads TGTGCCAGCAGCTTAATGACAGGGGCCGTTTACGAGCAGTACTTC. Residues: CASSLMTGAVYEQYF.